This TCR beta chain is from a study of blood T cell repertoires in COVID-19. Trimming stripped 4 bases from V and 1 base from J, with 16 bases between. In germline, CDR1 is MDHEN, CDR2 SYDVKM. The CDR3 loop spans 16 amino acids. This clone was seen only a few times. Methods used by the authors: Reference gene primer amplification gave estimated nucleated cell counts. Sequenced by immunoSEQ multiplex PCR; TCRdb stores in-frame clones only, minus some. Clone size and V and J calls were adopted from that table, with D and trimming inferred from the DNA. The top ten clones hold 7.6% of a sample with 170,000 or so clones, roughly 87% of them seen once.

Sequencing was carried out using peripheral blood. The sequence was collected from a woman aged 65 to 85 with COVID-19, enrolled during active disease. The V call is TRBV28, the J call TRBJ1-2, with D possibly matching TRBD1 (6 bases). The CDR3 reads CASSSITNRVNYGYTF. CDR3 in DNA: TGTGCCAGCAGTTCGATAACAAACAGGGTTAACTATGGCTACACCTTC.